Included here is one TCR beta chain sequence, with context. Its antigen remains unidentified. Each sample gave at least 6.5 million isolated PBMCs. PCR was performed a second time for roughly 7 to 12 cycles using a sample-barcoded 5' primer and a J-beta primer mix. The template-switch adaptor, which had 12 random nucleotides, put a tag on each cDNA molecule. TCRdb reanalysed the 5' RACE reads using MiXCR and keeps one entry per CDR3 protein. The sample includes fewer than 1,000,000 distinct CDR3 sequences, 35% to 50% of them seen just once. These data belong to a study of blood T cells in healthy people across ages. Study-wide results and caveats: The lack of PBMC sorting stopped any conclusive naive versus antigen-experienced comparison.

Losses at the gene ends were 6 bases for V and 8 bases for J; bases not matched to a gene: 11. Per the germline V gene, CDR1 is SNHLY and CDR2 is FYNNEI. The CDR3 length is 16 residues. This receptor was identified in a man aged 80 or over in good health. Specimen: blood. V gene TRBV2 combines with J gene TRBJ1-6; TRBD1 aligns across 9 bases. The CDR3 DNA follows: TGTGCCAGCAGCCTCTGGGACAGGGTCAGTGATTCACCCCTCCACTTT. Its translation: CASSLWDRVSDSPLHF.